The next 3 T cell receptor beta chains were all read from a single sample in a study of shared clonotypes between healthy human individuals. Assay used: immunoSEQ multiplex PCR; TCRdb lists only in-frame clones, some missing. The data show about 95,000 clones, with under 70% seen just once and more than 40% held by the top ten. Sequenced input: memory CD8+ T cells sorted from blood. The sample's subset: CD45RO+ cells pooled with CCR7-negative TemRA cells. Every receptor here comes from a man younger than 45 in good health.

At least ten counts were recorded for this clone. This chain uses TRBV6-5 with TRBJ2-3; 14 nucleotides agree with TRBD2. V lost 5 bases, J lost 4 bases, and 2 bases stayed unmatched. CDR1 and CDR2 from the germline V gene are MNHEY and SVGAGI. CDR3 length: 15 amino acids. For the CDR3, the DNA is TGTGCCAGCAGTGGACTAGCGGGAGGCCCAGATACGCAGTATTTT. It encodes CASSGLAGGPDTQYF.

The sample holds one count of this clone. CDR3 in amino acids: CASSEPPVSGYEQYF. The CDR3 DNA follows: TGTGCCAGCAGTGAACCCCCCGTGTCGGGTTACGAGCAGTACTTC. This chain uses TRBV6-1 with TRBJ2-7, with D unclear. V shed 2 bases and J shed 4 bases, with 15 bases lying between them. Germline loops: CDR1 MNHNS, CDR2 SASEGT. The CDR3 is 15 amino acids.

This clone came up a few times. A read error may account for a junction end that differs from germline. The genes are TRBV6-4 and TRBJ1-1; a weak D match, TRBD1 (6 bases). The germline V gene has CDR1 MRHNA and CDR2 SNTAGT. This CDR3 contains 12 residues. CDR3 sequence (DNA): TGTGCCAGCAAGAAACAGGGCCTGAAGGGAGGCTTT. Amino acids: CASKKQGLKGGF.